The entry below gives a single TCR beta chain sequence along with its context. Its cognate antigen has yet to be identified. No much larger clone is present one base from it, and per-base qualities are unavailable. The CDR3 regions of human TCRbeta chains were analyzed by immunosequencing. On the authors' methods: TCRs in the repertoires were matched against a reference library of SARS-CoV-2-specific TCRs that had been generated with the MIRA antigen-specificity platform. Breadth meant the fraction of unique TCRs that were SARS-CoV-2-associated, whereas depth meant the fraction of total T cells that were SARS-CoV-2-associated. Using the MIRA data, each spike-specific TCR was assigned both to the spike region to which the TCR was reactive and to a CD4 or CD8 class. Log10-transformed breadth and depth values were compared by one-way ANOVA with Sidak's multiple comparisons tests. TCRdb took this table from immuneACCESS and kept in-frame rearrangements with V and J called. Such tables lack part of the clones; where checked against another copy, unresolved V genes explain under half of the gap, and the rest is unexplained. V and J calls and clone size come straight from that table; D and trimming were deduced from the DNA. This sample comprises fewer than 200,000 clones, about 89% of them detected only once. Of the sample, more than 1.5% falls within the top ten clones.

These data originate in a study of T cell responses to AZD1222 COVID-19 vaccine (dated by TCRdb to 2020 to 2022). Concerning the study at large: TCR sequencing covered 230 or so trial participants: 207 given two doses of AZD1222 and 26 given two doses of MenACWY control vaccine. Trial participants were enrolled by age into 18-55, 56-69 and 70-plus year subgroups, with about 150, 28 and 57 TCR-sequenced participants respectively.

The time point tag for this specimen amounts to: about 28 days (+/-7) after the second vaccine dose. AZD1222 recipients given second doses at about 4 weeks or at about 12 weeks were pooled, since spike-specific TCR depth and breadth were not found to differ between the two schedules. The vaccinee samples were drawn from two UK trials, COV001 and COV002, one of which was a single-blind randomized controlled phase 2/3 trial testing AZD1222 (ChAdOx1 nCoV-19) in healthy adults. Trial participant PBMC samples were collected at day 0 and day 28 after the second dose for TCRbeta chain sequencing. The research as a whole found: Vaccine-associated CD4 TCRs spanned the whole spike protein, with dominant responses in regions 160-218 and 743-854. Because no day 14 peak-response samples were available, repertoires were characterized only after the peak T cell response. The 56-69-year group was small, and its depth increase did not reach significance, likely because of low power. Epitopes outside the regions mutated in the B.1.351 and B.1.1.7 variants were reportedly recognized by nearly half of the unique spike-specific TCRs. Conclusions about previously exposed vaccinees are limited, since just five or six AZD1222 recipients were seropositive for SARS-CoV-2 at baseline. A significant rise in spike-specific TCR breadth and depth was observed after two AZD1222 doses relative to day 0 and relative to MenACWY recipients. Participants were mostly white British, with more females than males. The authors suggested clonal diversity may have been underestimated.

This TCR was recovered from an adult who received the AZD1222 COVID-19 vaccine. The specimen comprised peripheral blood, sampled 28 days after the second AZD1222 dose.

The DNA reads TGTGCCAGCAGCCGCGGATTGGACAGGGGTGGCGGCTACACCTTC. Its amino acids are CASSRGLDRGGGYTF. This receptor chain uses TRBV3-1 (or the pseudogene TRBV3-2) and TRBJ1-2; 9 junctional bases match TRBD1. V trim: 4 bases; J trim: 8 bases; unmatched bases: 11. Sequences LGHDT (CDR1) and YNNKEL (CDR2) are obtained from the germline V gene (reference sequence). From the cysteine up to the phenylalanine, the CDR3 has a length of 15 residues. Only the CDR3 region is kept as DNA, spanning 45 bases read in frame from base 1.